A single sample gave rise to the 15 T cell receptor beta chains below, sequenced in a study of T cell responses to AZD1222 COVID-19 vaccine. Libraries were prepared by immunoSEQ multiplex PCR; TCRdb keeps only in-frame clonotypes and omits some of them. Here the sample spans around 99,000 clones, around nine tenths being singletons. The input for sequencing was peripheral blood, taken 28 days after the second AZD1222 dose. These receptors originate from an adult who received the AZD1222 COVID-19 vaccine.

V gene TRBV28 combines with J gene TRBJ2-5, with 7 bases lining up with TRBD1. The CDR3 is 15 residues long. V lost 3 bases to trimming and J lost 8 bases; unmatched junction nucleotides: 12. The germline CDR1 and CDR2 sequences are MDHEN and SYDVKM. DNA of the CDR3: TGTGCCAGCAGTTTGGGTCGGCAGGGGGAGAATACCCAGTACTTC. This gives the protein CASSLGRQGENTQYF.

V and J are TRBV6-5 and TRBJ2-3; TRBD1 aligns across 7 bases. The trim removed 6 bases at V and 2 bases at J, leaving 8 bases unmatched. This CDR3 region has 15 residues. Germline V gene lookup returns CDR1 MNHEY and CDR2 SVGAGI. The CDR3 region is CASSRRDRHTDTQYF. As DNA, the CDR3 is TGTGCCAGCAGCCGCCGGGACAGACACACAGATACGCAGTATTTT.

This chain joins TRBV14 and TRBJ1-2, with 10 positions matching TRBD1. This CDR3 is 13 amino acids long. Germline CDR1 reads SGHDN; CDR2 reads FVKESK. Unmatched junction bases numbered 2, after V lost 3 bases and J lost 7 bases. In nucleotides, the CDR3 is TGTGCCAGCAGCCACCGGACAGGGGGTGGCTACACCTTC. This codes for CASSHRTGGGYTF.

The chain employs TRBV7-8 and TRBJ1-1; D not certain. Germline CDR1 SGHVS, CDR2 FQNEAQ. The CDR3 runs to 15 residues. V was trimmed by 7 bases and J by 0 bases, leaving 15 bases between them. The chain's CDR3 is CASKMRTTLNTEAFF. In DNA, the CDR3 is TGTGCCAGCAAAATGAGGACTACCCTGAACACTGAAGCTTTCTTT.

The chain couples TRBV6-5 to TRBJ2-3, with D tentatively TRBD1 or TRBD2 (6 bases each). Germline-derived CDR1 and CDR2 are MNHEY and SVGAGI. Trimming cost V 8 bases and J 4 bases, with 13 bases left between them. This CDR3 spans 13 amino acids. The chain's CDR3 is CASGQRGADTQYF. The CDR3, as DNA: TGTGCCAGCGGACAGAGGGGGGCAGATACGCAGTATTTT.

This clone appeared once. The V and J genes are TRBV5-6 and TRBJ2-3; the D is unclear. Trimming stripped 2 bases from V and 5 bases from J, with 3 bases between. Germline loops: CDR1 SGHDT, CDR2 YYEEEE. CDR3 length: 11 residues. In DNA, the CDR3 is TGTGCCAGCAGCTTAATAGATACGCAGTATTTT. As protein: CASSLIDTQYF.

The chain carries TRBV19 and TRBJ2-7, with D possibly being TRBD1 or TRBD2 (7 bases each). Trimming cost V 2 bases and J 3 bases, with 20 bases left between them. The CDR3 loop spans 17 amino acids. Looked up from germline, CDR1 is LNHDA and CDR2 is SQIVND (reference sequence). The CDR3 DNA reads TGTGCCAGTAGTATATGGAGTATTGGGGGGGACAGCTACGAGCAGTACTTC. Amino acids: CASSIWSIGGDSYEQYF.

This chain joins TRBV18 and TRBJ1-3; D not certain. The V end was cut by 0 bases, the J end by 4 bases, with 10 bases between. This CDR3 is built from 15 residues. The germline V gene encodes CDR1 KGHSH and CDR2 LQKENI. The DNA for the CDR3 is TGTGCCAGCTCACCACCGAACACGGCGGGAAACACCATATATTTT. It translates to CASSPPNTAGNTIYF.

This clone was detected once. V and J are TRBV3-1 (or the pseudogene TRBV3-2) and TRBJ1-5, with a tentative D call TRBD1 (6 bases). Germline CDR1 is LGHDT and CDR2 is YNNKEL (reference sequence). The CDR3 length is 15 residues. The germline V and J ends were trimmed by 0 bases and 6 bases, with 12 bases remaining between them. The CDR3 region is CASSQEYRAGQPQHF. The CDR3 DNA reads TGTGCCAGCAGCCAAGAATACAGGGCGGGTCAGCCCCAGCATTTT.

A few counts support this clone. The V gene is TRBV7-2, the J gene TRBJ1-2, with D perhaps matching TRBD1 (5 bases). Between the trimmed V and J ends, which lost 5 bases and 3 bases, there was a span of 16 bases. The CDR3 loop spans 15 amino acids. Germline-derived CDR1 and CDR2 are SGHTA and FQGNSA. The CDR3 reads CASSPWEGSYYGYTF. The CDR3 bases are TGTGCCAGCAGCCCCTGGGAGGGGTCGTACTATGGCTACACCTTC.

The genes are TRBV19 and TRBJ1-1, with a possible D match to TRBD1 (6 bases). Germline values: CDR1 LNHDA, CDR2 SQIVND (reference sequence). Trimming pared 9 bases from V and 6 bases from J, leaving 14 bases between. CDR3 size: 12 residues. CDR3 amino acids: CASKGGSAEAFF. CDR3 coding DNA: TGTGCCAGCAAAGGGGGATCCGCTGAAGCTTTCTTT. The full variable domain, its missing parts supplied by reference TRBV19 and TRBJ1-1, is DGGITQSPKYLFRKEGQNVTLSCEQNLNHDAMYWYRQDPGQGLRLIYYSQIVNDFQKGDIAEGYSVSREKKESFPLTVTSAQKNPTAFYLCASKGGSAEAFFGQGTRLTVV.

This chain connects TRBV12-3 or TRBV12-4 to TRBJ2-2; no reliable D call. CDR3 length equals 12 residues. Trimming shortened V by 6 bases and J by 6 bases, and 8 bases separated the two germline ends. CDR3 sequence (DNA): TGTGCCAGCAGCTACGTCGCCGGGGAGCTGTTTTTT. This gives the protein CASSYVAGELFF.

Notes on this clone: This sample includes further DNA sequences coding for the same CDR3. The rearrangement joins TRBV11-2 to TRBJ2-3; D is ambiguous. V was shortened by 3 bases and J by 2 bases, with 0 bases between the two germline ends. Germline-derived CDR1 and CDR2 are SGHAT and FQNNGV. The CDR3 totals 11 residues. DNA of the CDR3: TGTGCCAGCAGCTTCACAGATACGCAGTATTTT. Protein sequence: CASSFTDTQYF.

This clone was counted a single time. The chain uses TRBV7-2 and TRBJ1-5, with 10 bases fitting TRBD1. The CDR3 totals 16 residues. Unmatched junction bases numbered 7, after V lost 5 bases and J lost 3 bases. In germline, CDR1 is SGHTA, CDR2 FQGNSA. The CDR3 is CASSPRDRGINQPQHF. The CDR3 DNA sequence: TGTGCCAGCAGCCCGAGGGACAGGGGAATCAATCAGCCCCAGCATTTT.

This chain uses TRBV6-5 with TRBJ1-4; D ambiguous. Deletions cut 6 bases from V and 3 bases from J, with 14 bases between. Germline values: CDR1 MNHEY, CDR2 SVGAGI. The CDR3 is made up of 15 amino acids. The CDR3 bases are TGTGCCAGCAGAGGCGGAACGGGGTCTAATGAAAAACTGTTTTTT. It encodes CASRGGTGSNEKLFF.